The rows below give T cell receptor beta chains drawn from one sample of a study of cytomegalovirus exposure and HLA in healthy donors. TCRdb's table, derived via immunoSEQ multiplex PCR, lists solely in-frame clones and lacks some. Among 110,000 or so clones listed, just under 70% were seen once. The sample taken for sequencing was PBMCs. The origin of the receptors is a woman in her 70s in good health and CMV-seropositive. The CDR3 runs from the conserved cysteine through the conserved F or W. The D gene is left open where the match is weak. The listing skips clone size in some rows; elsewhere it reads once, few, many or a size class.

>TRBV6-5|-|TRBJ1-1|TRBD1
CASRHDRVSEAFF
TGTGCCAGCAGACACGACAGGGTCTCTGAAGCTTTCTTT
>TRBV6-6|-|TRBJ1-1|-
CASRNDPRTEAFF
TGTGCCAGCAGGAACGATCCGCGAACTGAAGCTTTCTTT
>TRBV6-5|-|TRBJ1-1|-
CASSYRGRTNTEAFF
TGTGCCAGCAGTTATCGGGGTCGGACCAACACTGAAGCTTTCTTT
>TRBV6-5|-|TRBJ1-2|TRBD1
CASSFWTGAGYTF
TGTGCCAGCAGTTTCTGGACAGGGGCTGGCTACACCTTC
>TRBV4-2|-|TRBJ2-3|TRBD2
CASSQTSGAPDTQYF
TGTGCCAGCAGCCAGACTAGCGGGGCCCCAGATACGCAGTATTTT
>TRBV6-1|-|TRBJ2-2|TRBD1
CASSERRTGANTGELFF
TGTGCCAGCAGTGAAAGGCGGACAGGGGCGAACACCGGGGAGCTGTTTTTT
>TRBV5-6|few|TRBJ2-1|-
CASSFGGPTYNEQFF
TGTGCCAGCAGCTTCGGGGGGCCGACCTACAATGAGCAGTTCTTC
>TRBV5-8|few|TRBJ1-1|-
CASSPQPGKGEAFF
TGTGCCAGCAGCCCGCAGCCGGGAAAAGGTGAAGCTTTCTTT
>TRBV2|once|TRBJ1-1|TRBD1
CASSGQGASEAFF
TGTGCCAGTTCAGGACAGGGGGCATCTGAAGCTTTCTTT
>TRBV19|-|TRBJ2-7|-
CASSIKQENAYEQYF
TGTGCCAGTAGTATAAAACAGGAAAATGCCTACGAGCAGTACTTC
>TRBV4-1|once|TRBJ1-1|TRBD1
CASSPGQGPREGTEAFF
TGCGCCAGCAGCCCGGGACAGGGGCCACGAGAGGGGACTGAAGCTTTCTTT
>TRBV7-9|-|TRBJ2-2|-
CASSLVRLTGELFF
TGTGCCAGCAGCTTAGTCAGGCTTACCGGGGAGCTGTTTTTT
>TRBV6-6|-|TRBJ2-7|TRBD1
CASIPGQGDRYREQYF
TGTGCCAGCATTCCGGGACAGGGGGACCGCTATCGCGAGCAGTACTTC
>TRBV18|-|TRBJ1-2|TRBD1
CASSPTGTGEGYTF
TGTGCCAGCTCACCGACCGGGACAGGGGAGGGCTACACCTTC
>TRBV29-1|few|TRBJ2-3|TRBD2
CSVRLAGGPRDTQYF
TGCAGCGTCAGACTAGCGGGGGGGCCAAGAGATACGCAGTATTTT
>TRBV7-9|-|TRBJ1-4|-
CASSLDIDEKLFF
TGTGCCAGCAGTTTAGACATCGATGAAAAACTGTTTTTT
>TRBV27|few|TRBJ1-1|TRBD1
CATGDSLNTEAFF
TGTGCCACCGGGGACAGCTTGAACACTGAAGCTTTCTTT
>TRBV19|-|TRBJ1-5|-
CASIFSGNSNQPQHF
TGTGCCAGTATCTTCTCAGGGAATAGCAATCAGCCCCAGCATTTT
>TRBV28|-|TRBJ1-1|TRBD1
CASSFQGAITEAFF
TGTGCCAGCAGTTTTCAGGGGGCGATCACTGAAGCTTTCTTT
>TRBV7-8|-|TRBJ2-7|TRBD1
CASSIRDRGPPLVF
TGTGCCAGCAGTATCCGGGACAGGGGACCCCCCCTGGTCTTC
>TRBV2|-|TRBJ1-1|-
CASSVSTGVGAFF
TGTGCCAGCAGTGTGAGTACGGGAGTAGGAGCTTTCTTT
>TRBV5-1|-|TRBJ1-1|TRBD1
CASSGNRGGNTEAFF
TGCGCCAGCAGCGGGAACAGGGGTGGGAACACTGAAGCTTTCTTT
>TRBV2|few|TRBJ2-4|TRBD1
CASSGTGGQGSKNIQYF
TGTGCCAGCAGTGGCACCGGGGGACAGGGTTCCAAAAACATTCAGTACTTC
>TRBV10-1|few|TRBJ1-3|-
CASSGRQGSSSGNTIYF
TGCGCCAGCAGTGGGCGGCAGGGTAGTAGTTCTGGAAACACCATATATTTT
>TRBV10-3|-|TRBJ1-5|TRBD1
CAISEGTGVLSNQPQHF
TGTGCCATCAGTGAAGGGACAGGGGTCTTAAGCAATCAGCCCCAGCATTTT
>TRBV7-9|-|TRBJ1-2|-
CASSLEDSNYGYTF
TGTGCCAGCAGCTTAGAGGACAGTAACTATGGCTACACCTTC
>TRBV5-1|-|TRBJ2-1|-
CASSLAVASYNEQFF
TGCGCCAGCAGCTTGGCGGTAGCCTCCTACAATGAGCAGTTCTTC
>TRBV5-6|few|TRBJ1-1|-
CASTSGEGTEAFF
TGTGCCAGCACCTCCGGGGAGGGAACTGAAGCTTTCTTT
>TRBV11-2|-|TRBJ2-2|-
CASSPTNTGELFF
TGTGCCAGCAGCCCCACGAACACCGGGGAGCTGTTTTTT
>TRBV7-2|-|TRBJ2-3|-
CASSMYSAGPVTDTQYF
TGTGCCAGCAGCATGTATTCAGCGGGTCCTGTCACAGATACGCAGTATTTT
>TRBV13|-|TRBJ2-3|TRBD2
CASSAYSTSGVSDTQYF
TGTGCCAGCAGCGCTTATTCGACTAGCGGGGTATCAGATACGCAGTATTTT
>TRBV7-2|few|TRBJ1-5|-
CASSLSTGFGNQPQHF
TGTGCCAGCAGCTTAAGCACGGGATTCGGCAATCAGCCCCAGCATTTT
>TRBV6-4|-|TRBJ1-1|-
CASSDSRGTEAFF
TGTGCCAGCAGTGACTCGAGGGGGACTGAAGCTTTCTTT
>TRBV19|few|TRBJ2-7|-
CASINREAQYF
TGTGCCAGTATCAACAGGGAAGCGCAGTACTTC
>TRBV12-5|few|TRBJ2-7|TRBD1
CASGLGQGAFEQYF
TGTGCTAGTGGTTTGGGGCAGGGGGCCTTCGAGCAGTACTTC
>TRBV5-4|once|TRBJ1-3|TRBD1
CASSLGQGRVSGNTIYF
TGTGCCAGCAGCCTAGGACAGGGGAGAGTCTCTGGAAACACCATATATTTT
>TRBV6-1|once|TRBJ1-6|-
CASSEQEPWNSPLHF
TGTGCCAGCAGTGAACAGGAACCCTGGAATTCACCCCTCCACTTT
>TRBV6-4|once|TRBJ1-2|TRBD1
CASSASGTADPYGYTF
TGTGCCAGCAGTGCCTCCGGGACAGCGGACCCCTATGGCTACACCTTC
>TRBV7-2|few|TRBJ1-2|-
CASSLADSGRYTF
TGTGCCAGCAGCTTAGCGGACAGTGGGCGCTACACCTTC
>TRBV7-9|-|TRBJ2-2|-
CASSLDWATGELFF
TGTGCCAGCAGCTTAGATTGGGCCACCGGGGAGCTGTTTTTT
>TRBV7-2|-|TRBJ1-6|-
CASSSPGANSPLHF
TGTGCCAGCAGCTCCCCGGGAGCCAATTCACCCCTCCACTTT
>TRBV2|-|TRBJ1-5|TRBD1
CASSGGQGRSSNQPQHF
TGTGCCAGCAGTGGCGGACAGGGGAGGAGTAGCAATCAGCCCCAGCATTTT
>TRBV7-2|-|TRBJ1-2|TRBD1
CASRGTQGDGYTF
TGTGCCAGCAGAGGAACCCAGGGGGATGGCTACACCTTC
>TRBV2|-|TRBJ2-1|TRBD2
CASSRPPGLAGPAYNEQFF
TGTGCCAGCAGCCGACCACCGGGACTAGCGGGGCCCGCCTACAATGAGCAGTTCTTC
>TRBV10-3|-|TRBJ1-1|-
CAISPVGTEAFF
TGTGCCATCAGCCCGGTTGGCACTGAAGCTTTCTTT
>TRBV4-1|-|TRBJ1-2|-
CASSQAWTEGYTF
TGCGCCAGCAGCCAAGCCTGGACAGAGGGCTACACCTTC
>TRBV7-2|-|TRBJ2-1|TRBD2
CASSLALAGSRSEQFF
TGTGCCAGCAGCCTAGCCCTAGCGGGGAGTCGTAGTGAGCAGTTCTTC
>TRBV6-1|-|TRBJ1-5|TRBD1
CASSEGAVTGERPQHF
TGTGCCAGCAGTGAAGGGGCGGTGACAGGGGAAAGGCCCCAGCATTTT
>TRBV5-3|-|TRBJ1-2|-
CARGREAGRYGYTF
TGTGCCAGGGGGAGGGAGGCCGGTAGATATGGCTACACCTTC
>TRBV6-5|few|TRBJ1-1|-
CASSRANTEAFF
TGTGCCAGCTCCAGGGCGAACACTGAAGCTTTCTTT
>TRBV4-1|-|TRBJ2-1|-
CASSQQRYSYNEQFF
TGCGCCAGCAGCCAACAGCGCTACTCCTACAATGAGCAGTTCTTC
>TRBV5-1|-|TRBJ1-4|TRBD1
CASSLAGRGTTNEKLFF
TGCGCCAGCAGCTTGGCCGGCAGGGGGACGACTAATGAAAAACTGTTTTTT
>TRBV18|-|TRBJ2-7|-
CASSGSGYEQYF
TGTGCCAGCTCAGGGTCGGGCTACGAGCAGTACTTC
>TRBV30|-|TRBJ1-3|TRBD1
CAWSPKTGSIGNTIYF
TGTGCCTGGAGTCCTAAGACAGGGAGCATCGGAAACACCATATATTTT
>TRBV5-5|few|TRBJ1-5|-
CASSLGGYQPQHF
TGTGCCAGCAGCTTGGGAGGGTACCAGCCCCAGCATTTT
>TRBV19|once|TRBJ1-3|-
CASSTTAGNTIYF
TGTGCCAGTAGTACAACAGCTGGAAACACCATATATTTT